This T cell receptor (beta chain) was retrieved from a study of PD-1 blockade in classical Hodgkin lymphoma. Study observations and caveats: Exclusion was applied to patients who started nivolumab under 1 year after ASCT.

Sequenced by immunoSEQ multiplex PCR; TCRdb stores in-frame clones only, minus some. This table holds about 42,000 clones, about 71% found once. All trial patients relapsed after autologous stem cell transplantation. The J segment lost 8 bases and the V segment lost 5 bases, leaving 3 bases of the junction unmatched. The CDR3 has 13 amino acids. CDR1 is SQVTM, CDR2 ANQGSEA, per germline. As concerns this clone: Its antigen is still unknown.

This chain joins TRBV29-1 and TRBJ2-1; the match to TRBD2 covers 13 bases. The clonotype originates from a human donor with classical Hodgkin lymphoma. Sample: peripheral blood mononuclear cells (PBMCs), taken at baseline. The CDR3 DNA sequence: TGCAGCGTTACTAGCGGGAGGGTCTATGAGCAGTTCTTC. Encoded protein: CSVTSGRVYEQFF.